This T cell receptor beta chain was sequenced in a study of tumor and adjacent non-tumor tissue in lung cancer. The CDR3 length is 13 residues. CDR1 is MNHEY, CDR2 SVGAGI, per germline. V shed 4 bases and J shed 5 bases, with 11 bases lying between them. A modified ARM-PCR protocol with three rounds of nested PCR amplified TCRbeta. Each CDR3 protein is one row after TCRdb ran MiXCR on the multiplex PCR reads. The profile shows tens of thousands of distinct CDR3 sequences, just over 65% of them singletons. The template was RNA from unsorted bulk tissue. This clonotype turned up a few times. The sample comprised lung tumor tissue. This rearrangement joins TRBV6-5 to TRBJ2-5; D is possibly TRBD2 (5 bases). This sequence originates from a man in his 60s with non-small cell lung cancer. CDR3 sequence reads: CASSSGPGETQYF. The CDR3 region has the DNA TGTGCCAGCAGTTCCGGCCCGGGGGAGACCCAGTACTTC.